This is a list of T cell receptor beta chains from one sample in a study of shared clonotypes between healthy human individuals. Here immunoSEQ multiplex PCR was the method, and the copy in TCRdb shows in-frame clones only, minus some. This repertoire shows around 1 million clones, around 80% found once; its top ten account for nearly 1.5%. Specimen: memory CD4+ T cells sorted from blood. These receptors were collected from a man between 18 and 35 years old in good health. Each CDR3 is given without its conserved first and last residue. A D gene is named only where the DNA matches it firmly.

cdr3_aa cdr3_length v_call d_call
ASGGASGRPVDEQF 14 TRBV5-1 TRBD2
ASSFGSRTADTQY 13 TRBV7-2 -
ASSRTGGGNQPQH 13 TRBV7-9 TRBD1
ASGLTYEQY 9 TRBV2 -
ASSRTARDGYT 11 TRBV6-5 -
ASSSPWELPSETQY 14 TRBV7-9 -
ASSSGLAGVGQY 12 TRBV7-2 TRBD2
ASTGQGSYNSPLH 13 TRBV5-5 TRBD1
ASSVGGQGEAF 11 TRBV2 TRBD1
ASSLGGANYGYT 12 TRBV11-2 -
ASSFGEGSDTQY 12 TRBV5-1 -
ASSAGEGMGNTEAF 14 TRBV9 -
ASSLTGVGYT 10 TRBV7-9 TRBD1
ATSRATAMNTEAF 13 TRBV15 -
ASSQGWQHEQF 11 TRBV14 -
ASTLKRGTEAF 11 TRBV7-8 -
ASSRVSTDTQY 11 TRBV4-3 -
ASSELVGQGAAYNSPLH 17 TRBV2 -
ASSSQGGGYSPLH 13 TRBV7-9 TRBD1
ASSLPAASTGELF 13 TRBV7-8 -
ASIDGSTKGTEAF 13 TRBV19 -